The present TCR beta chain was sequenced within a study of CXCR3-negative and CXCR3-positive naive CD8 T cells. The study's findings and limits: Cryopreservation partially lowered CXCR3 expression, so most assays used fresh PBMCs. Naive cells used TRBV-TRBJ genes in much the same way whether CXCR3-negative or CXCR3-positive; memory cells did not.

Points on this clonotype: Its antigen remains unidentified.

300,000 cells per CD8+ T cell subset were flow-sorted in triplicate. This CDR3 spans 16 amino acids. From germline, CDR1 is LGHNA and CDR2 YSLEER. 5' RACE that incorporated UMI labels was used to prepare the TRB cDNA libraries. TCRdb re-called the 5' RACE reads, yielding one record per CDR3 amino acid sequence without DNA. The specimen's table records 45,000 or so distinct CDR3 sequences. The sequenced sample consisted of memory CD8+ T cells from blood. This receptor was identified in a human donor in good health. Some clones in this sample may be carry-over from other donors' samples. The chain joins TRBV4-3 to TRBJ2-1; no DNA is available, so the TRBD1 call from TCRdb remains unchecked. The CDR3 reads CASSQTGGGSYNEQFF.